Listed below are T cell receptor beta chains from one sample, sequenced in a study of blood T cell repertoires in COVID-19. The method was immunoSEQ multiplex PCR; TCRdb's version includes in-frame clones alone and lacks a portion of them. The sample consists of roughly 450,000 clones, 80% to 95% of them appearing once. The sample taken for sequencing was PBMCs or T cells enriched from blood (not recorded which). These receptors all stem from a man aged 18 to 29 who had recovered from COVID-19. The CDR3 runs from the conserved cysteine through the conserved F or W. A D gene is named only where the DNA matches it firmly. Clone size is stated in some rows and not others, as once, few, many or a class when expanded.

.	.	TRBJ2-1	TRBV30	TGTGCCTCCTGGGGGGACAGCTACAATGAGCAGTTCTTC	CASWGDSYNEQFF
.	TRBD1	TRBJ1-2	TRBV30	TGTGCCTGGAGTCCCCCGGACAGGACCCTTAACTATGGCTACACCTTC	CAWSPPDRTLNYGYTF
.	.	TRBJ1-1	TRBV7-2	TGTGCCAGCAGCTTAGGCCCAGGGGCGTACACTGAAGCTTTCTTT	CASSLGPGAYTEAFF
.	.	TRBJ2-5	TRBV9	TGTGCCAGCAGCGTTTCAGGGGCCCAAGAGACCCAGTACTTC	CASSVSGAQETQYF
once	TRBD2	TRBJ2-3	TRBV5-1	TGCGCCAGCAAAGTGTCTAGCGGGAGTAAAGATACGCAGTATTTT	CASKVSSGSKDTQYF
.	TRBD2	TRBJ2-1	TRBV5-1	TGCGCCAGCAGCTTCGGACTAGCGGGAGGGATGAATGAGCAGTTCTTC	CASSFGLAGGMNEQFF
.	.	TRBJ2-7	TRBV12-3/TRBV12-4	TGTGCCAGCAGTTGGCAGGGCCAGTACGAGCAGTACTTC	CASSWQGQYEQYF
once	TRBD2	TRBJ2-1	TRBV7-2	TGTGCCAGCAGCTTGGAGGGAGGGCCGGCTGAGCAGTTCTTC	CASSLEGGPAEQFF
.	TRBD2	TRBJ2-1	TRBV19	TGTGCCAGTAGTGCCTTCGGCGGGAGTTCCTACAATGAGCAGTTCTTC	CASSAFGGSSYNEQFF
.	.	TRBJ1-4	TRBV27	TGTGCCAGCAGCCCCACCTTCCGACAGGCGGGGGGCTTAGGTGAAAAACTGTTTTTT	CASSPTFRQAGGLGEKLFF
.	TRBD1	TRBJ2-7	TRBV7-9	TGTGCCAGCAGCTCCGGACAGGGGGCCTACGAGCAGTACTTC	CASSSGQGAYEQYF
.	TRBD1	TRBJ1-2	TRBV27	TGTGCCAGCAGTTTACGGGCGACAGGGGGTGGCTACACCTTC	CASSLRATGGGYTF
.	TRBD1	TRBJ1-2	TRBV4-2	TGTGCCAGCAGCCAAGGTGGACAGGGAAATAACTATGGCTACACCTTC	CASSQGGQGNNYGYTF
.	TRBD2	TRBJ2-3	TRBV5-1	TGCGCCAGCAGCTTGGGGACTAGCGATAATTCAGATACGCAGTATTTT	CASSLGTSDNSDTQYF
once	.	TRBJ2-2	TRBV28	TGTGCCAGCCTCGGGCGAGGGGGCGGGGAGCTGTTTTTT	CASLGRGGGELFF
.	.	TRBJ1-1	TRBV7-6	TGTGCCAGCAGCTTAAACCGGGGGGCCACTGAAGCTTTCTTT	CASSLNRGATEAFF
.	TRBD1	TRBJ1-1	TRBV10-3	TGTGCCATCAGTGAGGACAGGGGACAGAACACTGAAGCTTTCTTT	CAISEDRGQNTEAFF
.	.	TRBJ1-2	TRBV10-1	TGCGCCAGCAGTGACACCTCCCGAGGTGGCTACACCTTC	CASSDTSRGGYTF
once	.	TRBJ2-7	TRBV9	TGTGCCAGCAGCGCCGGGGTCGGCAGCTACGAGCAGTACTTC	CASSAGVGSYEQYF
.	TRBD1	TRBJ1-2	TRBV2	TGTGCCAGCATTGAAGGGACAGAAGCTAACTATGGCTACACCTTC	CASIEGTEANYGYTF
.	TRBD1	TRBJ2-7	TRBV5-1	TGCGCCAGCAGCTATGGGACAGGGGGCTCGTACGAGCAGTACTTC	CASSYGTGGSYEQYF
.	.	TRBJ1-1	TRBV11-3	TGTGCCAGCAGCTTAGTCTGGGGGGATCGGAACACTGAAGCTTTCTTT	CASSLVWGDRNTEAFF
few	TRBD1	TRBJ1-1	TRBV5-1	TGCGCCAGCAGCCCATGGGGACAGGGGGCGAATGGAGCTTTCTTT	CASSPWGQGANGAFF
.	.	TRBJ1-2	TRBV10-3	TGTGCCATCAAGCTAACAGGGACCGTGAATGGCTACACCTTC	CAIKLTGTVNGYTF
.	.	TRBJ1-4	TRBV25-1	TGTGCCAGCAGTGAAGGCCCGTCGGGAGTCGAGGTGTTTTTT	CASSEGPSGVEVFF